The 21 T cell receptor beta chains below come from one sample, sequenced in a study of T cells after yellow fever vaccination. TCRdb re-derived calls from the 5' RACE reads in MiXCR, one entry per CDR3 protein. Among a few hundred thousand distinct CDR3 sequences listed, around a sixth were seen once. The sequences come from PBMCs, collected 5 to 6 days after the first yellow fever vaccination. The receptors were sampled from a man aged 18 to 35 who received the YFV17D yellow fever vaccine.

This clonotype was detected ten times or more. V usage is TRBV7-9 and J usage is TRBJ1-3; D uncertain. The CDR3 totals 14 residues. Per germline, CDR1 SEHNR and CDR2 FQNEAQ (reference sequence). Trimming removed 6 bases at V and 0 bases at J, with 9 bases between. CDR3 sequence (DNA): TGTGCCAGCAGTCAACACTTCTCTGGAAACACCATATATTTT. Protein: CASSQHFSGNTIYF.

CDR3 sequence: CASSLTGAMNTEAFF. The DNA for the CDR3 is TGTGCCAGCAGCTTAACGGGGGCGATGAACACTGAAGCTTTCTTT. The chain uses TRBV7-3 and TRBJ1-1; D may be TRBD1 (6 bases). CDR3 size: 15 residues. Deletions cut 0 bases from V and 0 bases from J, with 8 bases between. Germline V gene sequence: CDR1 SGHTA, CDR2 FQGTGA.

At least ten counts were recorded for this clonotype. The chain has TRBV18 and TRBJ2-2; TRBD2 aligns across 9 bases. Germline assignment: CDR1 KGHSH and CDR2 LQKENI. V trimming: 4 bases; J trimming: 0 bases; junction bases outside the gene matches: 6. The CDR3 consists of 17 residues. CDR3 DNA sequence: TGTGCCAGCTCACTAAGGCTAGCGGGATCGAACACCGGGGAGCTGTTTTTT. Translation gives CASSLRLAGSNTGELFF.

The rearrangement uses TRBV28 and TRBJ2-4, with 8 bases matching TRBD1. The CDR3 spans 18 residues. Germline V gene sequence: CDR1 MDHEN, CDR2 SYDVKM. With V trimmed by 5 bases and J by 1 base, 13 bases remained unmatched. The CDR3 loop reads CASSEPGQAGGAKNIQYF. In nucleotides, the CDR3 is TGTGCCAGCAGTGAACCGGGACAGGCTGGTGGGGCCAAAAACATTCAGTACTTC. Using reference TRBV28 and TRBJ2-4 for the parts outside the CDR3, the full variable domain is DVKVTQSSRYLVKRTGEKVFLECVQDMDHENMFWYRQDPGLGLRLIYFSYDVKMKEKGDIPEGYSVSREKKERFSLILESASTNQTSMYLCASSEPGQAGGAKNIQYFGAGTRLSVL.

The chain carries TRBV11-2 and TRBJ2-7, with a weak D call TRBD1 (6 bases). Trimming stripped 5 bases from V and 3 bases from J, with 11 bases between. Germline loops: CDR1 SGHAT, CDR2 FQNNGV. The CDR3 has 13 amino acids. CDR3 DNA: TGTGCCAGCAGCGCCGACAGGAGCTACGAGCAGTACTTC. It yields the protein CASSADRSYEQYF.

The chain carries TRBV24-1 and TRBJ2-2; D tentatively reads TRBD1 or TRBD2 (6 bases each). The CDR3 sequence is 14 residues long. V lost 7 bases and J lost 4, with 12 bases in between. Germline CDR1 reads KGHDR; CDR2 reads SFDVKD. The CDR3 here is CATSGGGGTGELFF. CDR3 coding DNA: TGTGCCACCAGCGGGGGCGGCGGCACCGGGGAGCTGTTTTTT.

The chain links TRBV19 to TRBJ1-5; TRBD1 agrees at 7 bases. The CDR3 loop spans 15 amino acids. Germline V gene data show CDR1 as LNHDA and CDR2 as SQIVND (reference sequence). V lost 5 bases to trimming and J lost 5 bases; unmatched junction nucleotides: 9. The chain's CDR3 is CASSLTGFAYQPQHF. The DNA for the CDR3 is TGTGCCAGTAGTTTGACAGGGTTTGCCTATCAGCCCCAGCATTTT.

This clonotype was seen only a few times. V and J are TRBV10-3 and TRBJ1-1; 9 bases line up with TRBD1. The CDR3 consists of 14 residues. J gave up 5 bases and V 10 bases, and 11 bases lay outside the gene matches. Germline loops: CDR1 ENHRY, CDR2 SYGVKD. This chain's CDR3 is CATTGTGPGTEAFF. DNA for the CDR3: TGTGCCACTACCGGGACAGGGCCGGGGACTGAAGCTTTCTTT.

This clonotype was found a few times. The genes are TRBV6-5 and TRBJ1-1; D possibly corresponds to TRBD1 (5 bases). Germline values: CDR1 MNHEY, CDR2 SVGAGI. Deletions cut 0 bases from V and 4 bases from J, with 12 bases between. CDR3 length equals 15 residues. The CDR3 protein is CASSYSPGVTTEAFF. DNA of the CDR3: TGTGCCAGCAGTTACTCGCCGGGGGTAACCACTGAAGCTTTCTTT.

A few counts support this clonotype. The rearrangement joins TRBV25-1 to TRBJ2-5; 8 nucleotides agree with TRBD2. CDR3 length: 18 amino acids. Germline V CDR1 and CDR2: MGHDK, SYGVNS. V gave up 3 bases and J gave up 5 bases; unmatched junction bases: 17. The CDR3 sequence is CASSDLGNSWGLGETQYF. The DNA for the CDR3 is TGTGCCAGCAGTGACCTTGGTAATTCGTGGGGACTAGGGGAGACCCAGTACTTC.

This clonotype was counted ten times or more. The chain employs TRBV6-1 and TRBJ2-3, with D possibly TRBD1 on 6 matching bases. Looked up from germline, CDR1 is MNHNS and CDR2 is SASEGT. The V end lost 6 bases, the J end lost 3 bases, and 19 bases lay between the germline ends. The CDR3 loop spans 16 amino acids. The DNA of the CDR3 is TGTGCCAGCAGGAGGACCCACCCAAGGGGGACAGATACGCAGTATTTT. Its protein product is CASRRTHPRGTDTQYF.

There are many counts of this clonotype. This sequence joins TRBV11-2 and TRBJ2-4, with no clear D. V shed 5 bases and J shed 8 bases, with 19 bases lying between them. CDR1 is SGHAT, CDR2 FQNNGV, per germline. The CDR3 covers 15 residues. In nucleotides, the CDR3 is TGTGCCAGCAGCCCCGACGGTGGGCCCAGGTACATTCAGTACTTC. It encodes CASSPDGGPRYIQYF.

The rearrangement uses TRBV7-9 and TRBJ2-3; 7 bases are shared with TRBD1. The germline gives CDR1 SEHNR, CDR2 FQNEAQ (reference sequence). The CDR3 runs to 15 residues. J lost 1 base, V lost 5 bases, and 6 bases had no gene match. The CDR3 nucleotides read TGTGCCAGCAGCCCCCCCCAGGGGGGCACAGATACGCAGTATTTT. Encoded protein: CASSPPQGGTDTQYF.

This clonotype turned up a few times. The J gene is TRBJ1-5, the V gene TRBV2, with D hard to call. Per the germline V gene, CDR1 is SNHLY and CDR2 is FYNNEI. The CDR3 loop spans 13 amino acids. Trimming removed 8 bases from V and 4 bases from J, with 12 bases in between. The DNA for the CDR3 is TGTGCCAGCGTGAGGTCCCTAAATCAGCCCCAGCATTTT. Translation: CASVRSLNQPQHF.

Comments on this clonotype: One end of the junction is discordant with germline, which a read error may explain. This rearrangement joins TRBV6-1 to TRBJ2-5, with a possible D match to TRBD1 (6 bases). This CDR3 is built from 14 residues. The V gene's germline CDR1 is MNHNS and CDR2 SASEGT. The CDR3 bases are TGTGCCAGCAGAGAAGACAGGCGCCAAGAGACCCAGTACTTC. The encoded protein is CASREDRRQETQYF.

This clonotype was counted at least ten times. V is TRBV4-3 and J is TRBJ1-6; D gene uncertain. Germline loops: CDR1 LGHNA, CDR2 YSLEER. Between the trimmed V and J ends, which lost 0 bases and 7 bases, there was a span of 4 bases. This CDR3 is built from 13 residues. The chain's CDR3 is CASSQETNSPLHF. The CDR3 DNA reads as TGCGCCAGCAGCCAAGAAACGAATTCACCCCTCCACTTT.

The chain is built from TRBV7-2 and TRBJ2-5; D call uncertain. CDR3 size: 14 residues. Germline assignment: CDR1 SGHTA and CDR2 FQGNSA. Trimming removed 5 bases from V and 2 bases from J, with 12 bases in between. The CDR3 sequence is CASSPSTDQETQYF. The DNA for the CDR3 is TGTGCCAGCAGCCCGAGCACGGATCAAGAGACCCAGTACTTC. Full variable domain (outside the CDR3, taken from reference TRBV7-2 and TRBJ2-5): GAGVSQSPSNKVTEKGKDVELRCDPISGHTALYWYRQSLGQGLEFLIYFQGNSAPDKSGLPSDRFSAERTGGSVSTLTIQRTQQEDSAVYLCASSPSTDQETQYFGPGTRLLVL.

The sample holds one count of this clonotype. The chain couples TRBV5-1 to TRBJ2-3; 10 bases are shared with TRBD2. Germline loops: CDR1 SGHRS, CDR2 YFSETQ. CDR3 length equals 16 residues. Trimming cost V 4 bases and J 2 bases; bases outside gene matches: 7. CDR3 amino acids: CASSAPLAGTTDTQYF. In DNA, the CDR3 is TGCGCCAGCAGCGCGCCACTAGCGGGAACCACAGATACGCAGTATTTT.

This clonotype appeared a few times. The V and J genes are TRBV24-1 and TRBJ2-3; 9 nucleotides line up with TRBD1. Trimming took 4 bases from V and 4 from J; bases not matched to a gene: 5. This CDR3 has 15 amino acids. Germline V gives CDR1 KGHDR, CDR2 SFDVKD. This CDR3 reads CATSEPGQGSDTQYF. In DNA, the CDR3 is TGTGCCACCAGTGAGCCGGGACAGGGCTCAGATACGCAGTATTTT.

The rearrangement uses TRBV15 and TRBJ2-1; the match to TRBD2 covers 7 bases. Looked up from germline, CDR1 is LNHNV and CDR2 is YYDKDF (reference sequence). Trimming removed 0 bases from V and 10 bases from J; junction bases left unmatched: 6. The CDR3 runs 14 residues. This CDR3 reads CATSRDRGVGEQFF. The CDR3, as DNA: TGTGCCACCAGCAGAGATCGGGGGGTTGGCGAGCAGTTCTTC. Variable domain in full (rest from reference TRBV15 and TRBJ2-1): DAMVIQNPRYQVTQFGKPVTLSCSQTLNHNVMYWYQQKSSQAPKLLFHYYDKDFNNEADTPDNFQSRRPNTSFCFLDIRSPGLGDTAMYLCATSRDRGVGEQFFGPGTRLTVL.

This clonotype has a handful of counts. The chain carries TRBV15 and TRBJ1-1; D is possibly TRBD1 (5 bases). Germline lookup yields CDR1 LNHNV and CDR2 YYDKDF (reference sequence). This CDR3 is 15 amino acids long. Trimming removed 7 bases from V and 1 base from J, with 16 bases in between. The CDR3 bases are TGTGCCACCATCGGAGGAAGGGGCTCGAACACTGAAGCTTTCTTT. Amino acid sequence: CATIGGRGSNTEAFF.